The 15 T cell receptor beta chains below all came from one sample that was sequenced in a study of blood T cell repertoires in COVID-19. Sequenced by immunoSEQ multiplex PCR; TCRdb stores in-frame clones only, minus some. The sample records approximately 150,000 clones, about 90% being singletons. Input material: peripheral blood. All receptors derive from a man over 45 who had recovered from COVID-19.

This clone was picked up a small number of times. The chain recombines TRBV6-1 with TRBJ1-1, with unresolved D. The ends were cut back, 0 bases at V and 1 base at J, with 21 bases in the middle. This CDR3 is built from 19 residues. Germline V lookup: CDR1 MNHNS, CDR2 SASEGT. The CDR3 region is CASSEAEHIFSSWNTEAFF. Here the CDR3 DNA reads TGTGCCAGCAGTGAAGCAGAACATATCTTCTCGTCGTGGAACACTGAAGCTTTCTTT.

Here the CDR3 reads CASSPVPGRYTDTQYF. Here the CDR3 DNA reads TGTGCCAGCTCACCGGTCCCAGGGCGGTATACAGATACGCAGTATTTT. This chain uses TRBV18 with TRBJ2-3; the D gene is possibly TRBD1 (5 bases). Per the germline V gene, CDR1 is KGHSH and CDR2 is LQKENI. CDR3 length: 16 amino acids. The V end was cut by 3 bases, the J end by 3 bases, with 16 bases between.

V is TRBV6-1 and J is TRBJ2-7; the match to TRBD1 covers 8 bases. With 3 bases clipped from V and 6 bases from J, the junction kept 16 bases outside the gene matches. In germline, CDR1 is MNHNS, CDR2 SASEGT. This CDR3 comprises 17 residues. The DNA of the CDR3 is TGTGCCAGCAGTGAGGGGGACAGGCGACTCCACCTAGGCGAGCAGTACTTC. This encodes CASSEGDRRLHLGEQYF.

A few counts support this clone. The chain has TRBV27 and TRBJ2-7; TRBD2 is a possible D gene (6 bases). CDR3 size: 15 residues. With 2 bases removed from V and 0 bases from J, the gap between germline ends came to 11 bases. The germline CDR1 and CDR2 sequences are MNHEY and SMNVEV (reference sequence). DNA of the CDR3: TGTGCCAGCAGTTTAGGGGGGACGCCCTCCTACGAGCAGTACTTC. This gives the protein CASSLGGTPSYEQYF.

The chain employs TRBV7-2 and TRBJ1-2, with D perhaps TRBD1 (5 bases). This CDR3 contains 16 residues. V was pared by 0 bases and J by 2 bases, with 13 bases between. Germline assignment: CDR1 SGHTA and CDR2 FQGNSA. In DNA form, the CDR3 reads TGTGCCAGCAGCTTAGCCCCCGGGGGGGTCAACTATGGCTACACCTTC. This translates into CASSLAPGGVNYGYTF.

The rearrangement joins TRBV4-1 to TRBJ2-4; perhaps TRBD1 as D (6 bases). Looked up from germline, CDR1 is MGHRA and CDR2 is YSYEKL. This CDR3 contains 14 residues. V lost 0 bases, J lost 7 bases, and 10 bases lay in between. The chain's CDR3 is CASSQEGTRNIQYF. The CDR3 DNA reads TGCGCCAGCAGCCAAGAAGGGACAAGGAACATTCAGTACTTC.

J is TRBJ1-5 and V is TRBV30; the match to TRBD1 covers 7 bases. CDR1 and CDR2 from the germline V gene are GTSNPN and SVGIG (reference sequence). CDR3 length equals 15 residues. V was pared by 5 bases and J by 4 bases, with 11 bases of the junction left unmatched. The CDR3 DNA sequence: TGTGCCTGGGCCCCCCACAGGGGCGAGAATCAGCCCCAGCATTTT. Its protein is CAWAPHRGENQPQHF.

The chain links TRBV11-3 to TRBJ2-7; 7 nucleotides agree with TRBD2. This CDR3 is 14 amino acids long. The V gene's germline CDR1 is SGHNT and CDR2 YENEEA. Trimming cost V 5 bases and J 6 bases; bases outside gene matches: 10. The CDR3 loop is CASSQAAAGLEQYF. In nucleotides, the CDR3 is TGTGCCAGCAGCCAGGCGGCAGCGGGGCTCGAGCAGTACTTC.

This clone was seen just once. This chain links TRBV27 with TRBJ1-5; D is perhaps TRBD1 (5 bases). The length of the CDR3 is 14 residues. Germline CDR1 and CDR2: MNHEY and SMNVEV (reference sequence). The V end lost 5 bases, the J end lost 6 bases, and 14 bases lay between the germline ends. CDR3 in DNA: TGTGCCAGCAGTCCAGGGATGGAACGTCAGCCCCAGCATTTT. It yields the protein CASSPGMERQPQHF.

This clone occurred once. The rearrangement uses TRBV5-6 and TRBJ2-2, with D tentatively TRBD2 (7 bases). Deletions cut 1 base from V and 6 bases from J, with 13 bases between. The CDR3 is 15 amino acids. Germline V gene data show CDR1 as SGHDT and CDR2 as YYEEEE. The CDR3 region is CASSLSGGWPGELFF. As DNA, the CDR3 is TGTGCCAGCAGCTTGTCGGGGGGCTGGCCCGGGGAGCTGTTTTTT.

The CDR3 spells CASSLYGSDTEAFF. The CDR3 DNA reads TGCGCCAGCAGCTTGTACGGGTCGGACACTGAAGCTTTCTTT. The genes are TRBV5-1 and TRBJ1-1; D not certain. The CDR3 runs 14 residues. The ends were cut back, 1 base at V and 3 bases at J, with 10 bases in the middle. CDR1 is SGHRS, CDR2 YFSETQ, per germline.

This clone appeared once. The genes are TRBV2 and TRBJ2-5, with D possibly being TRBD1 (5 bases). V lost 5 bases to trimming and J lost 5 bases, with 18 bases between them. The CDR3 is made up of 15 amino acids. Germline-derived CDR1 and CDR2 are SNHLY and FYNNEI. The CDR3 DNA reads TGTGCCAGCAGTCAAGACACCGGTTCAGGGGAGACCCAGTACTTC. Translation: CASSQDTGSGETQYF.

V gene TRBV27 combines with J gene TRBJ2-7; 8 nucleotides match TRBD1. Germline V gives CDR1 MNHEY, CDR2 SMNVEV (reference sequence). This CDR3 is 16 amino acids long. The V segment lost 5 bases and the J segment 3 bases; nucleotides outside the gene matches: 12. The CDR3 protein is CASSPPAGQANYEQYF. In DNA, the CDR3 is TGTGCCAGCAGTCCCCCTGCGGGACAGGCAAACTACGAGCAGTACTTC.

V usage is TRBV11-2 and J usage is TRBJ1-1, with a tentative D call TRBD1 (5 bases). Germline values: CDR1 SGHAT, CDR2 FQNNGV. V lost 5 bases, J lost 3 bases, and 10 bases lay in between. The length of the CDR3 is 13 residues. DNA of the CDR3: TGTGCCAGCAGCCCAGCGGGGGACACTGAAGCTTTCTTT. It codes for CASSPAGDTEAFF.

This chain links TRBV2 with TRBJ1-2; a weak D match, TRBD1 (6 bases). CDR3 length equals 12 residues. V lost 11 bases to trimming and J lost 1 base, with 11 bases between them. Per the germline V gene, CDR1 is SNHLY and CDR2 is FYNNEI. This CDR3 reads CAYIGGNYGYTF. The CDR3, as DNA: TGTGCCTATATAGGGGGTAACTATGGCTACACCTTC. Full variable domain (remainder filled in from reference TRBV2 and TRBJ1-2): EPEVTQTPSHQVTQMGQEVILRCVPISNHLYFYWYRQILGQKVEFLVSFYNNEISEKSEIFDDQFSVERPDGSNFTLKIRSTKLEDSAMYFCAYIGGNYGYTFGSGTRLTVV.